This T cell receptor beta chain was sequenced during a study of long-term antiretroviral therapy in people with HIV. Points from the study as a whole: Transplant-donor-level diversity was not reached after ART, though diversity increased.

With respect to this clone: What it binds is not known.

Survey-level resolution applied to immunoSEQ assay v3.0. Here immunoSEQ multiplex PCR was the method, and the copy in TCRdb shows in-frame clones only, minus some. The sample yields roughly 40,000 clones, 94% seen once. Germline values: CDR1 SGHRS, CDR2 YFSETQ. Trimming removed 3 bases from V and 0 bases from J; junction bases left unmatched: 3. There are 16 residues in the CDR3. The sample here was unsorted PBMCs, taken around 9 years after starting antiretroviral therapy. The chain carries TRBV5-1 and TRBJ2-3, with 11 bases identical to TRBD1. This TCR derives from a man between 25 and 39 years old with HIV. CDR3 coding DNA: TGCGCCAGCAGCTCTGGACAGGGGGCAAGCACAGATACGCAGTATTTT. Translated: CASSSGQGASTDTQYF.